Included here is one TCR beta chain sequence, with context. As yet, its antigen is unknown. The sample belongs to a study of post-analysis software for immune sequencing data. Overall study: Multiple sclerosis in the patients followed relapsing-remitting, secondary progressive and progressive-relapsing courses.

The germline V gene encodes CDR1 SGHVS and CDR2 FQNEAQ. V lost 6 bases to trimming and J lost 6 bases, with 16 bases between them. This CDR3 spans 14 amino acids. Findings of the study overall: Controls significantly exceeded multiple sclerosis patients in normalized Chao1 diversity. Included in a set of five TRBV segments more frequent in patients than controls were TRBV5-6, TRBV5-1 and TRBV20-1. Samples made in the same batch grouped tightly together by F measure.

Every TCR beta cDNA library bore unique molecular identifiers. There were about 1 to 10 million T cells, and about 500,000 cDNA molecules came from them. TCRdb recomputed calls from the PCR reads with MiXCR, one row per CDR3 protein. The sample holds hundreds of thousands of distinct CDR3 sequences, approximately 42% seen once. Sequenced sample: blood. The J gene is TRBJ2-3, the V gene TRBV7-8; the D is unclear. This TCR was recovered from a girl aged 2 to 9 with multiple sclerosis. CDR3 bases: TGTGCCAGCAGTCCTGGTTCGCTACGGGATACGCAGTATTTT. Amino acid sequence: CASSPGSLRDTQYF. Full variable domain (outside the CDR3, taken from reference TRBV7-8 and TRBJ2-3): GAGVSQSPRYKVAKRGQDVALRCDPISGHVSLFWYQQALGQGPEFLTYFQNEAQLDKSGLPSDRFFAERPEGSVSTLKIQRTQQEDSAVYLCASSPGSLRDTQYFGPGTRLTVL.